The 26 T cell receptor beta chains presented below share a single source sample, sequenced in a study of blood T cell repertoires in COVID-19. Assay: immunoSEQ multiplex PCR; the TCRdb copy retains only in-frame clones and omits some. The sample lists 200,000 to 300,000 clones, more than 70% occurring once. Material for sequencing was peripheral blood. These receptors all stem from a woman aged 40 to 50 who had recovered from COVID-19.

In its sample, this clone was seen a few times. The V and J genes are TRBV4-3 and TRBJ1-6; perhaps TRBD1 as D (6 bases). V shed 0 bases and J shed 0 bases, with 18 bases lying between them. This CDR3 contains 20 residues. The germline gives CDR1 LGHNA, CDR2 YSLEER. CDR3 bases: TGCGCCAGCAGCCAAGAAGGGGGAGGGTGGAGGAGCTCCTATAATTCACCCCTCCACTTT. Its translation is CASSQEGGGWRSSYNSPLHF.

The chain uses TRBV5-4 and TRBJ2-5, with TRBD2 identical over 9 bases. CDR3 length: 18 residues. Germline trimming cut 0 bases from V and 1 base from J; bases unmatched to any gene: 10. CDR1 and CDR2 (germline): SGHNT, YYREEE (reference sequence). CDR3: CASSLVASGIASQETQYF. The CDR3 DNA is TGTGCCAGCAGCTTGGTGGCTAGCGGGATCGCAAGCCAAGAGACCCAGTACTTC.

This chain links TRBV19 with TRBJ1-2; D not resolved. The length of the CDR3 is 13 residues. V lost 4 bases to trimming and J lost 4 bases, with 10 bases between them. Germline-derived CDR1 and CDR2 are LNHDA and SQIVND (reference sequence). The CDR3 is CASSRAGLYGYTF. The CDR3 DNA sequence: TGTGCCAGTAGTAGGGCCGGACTCTATGGCTACACCTTC.

The gene calls are TRBV27 and TRBJ1-1; no reliable D call. Between the trimmed V and J ends, which lost 4 bases and 1 base, there was a span of 13 bases. Germline V gives CDR1 MNHEY, CDR2 SMNVEV (reference sequence). This CDR3 contains 15 residues. The CDR3 reads CASSSPPRANTEAFF. The CDR3 DNA is TGTGCCAGCAGTTCCCCCCCGCGGGCGAACACTGAAGCTTTCTTT.

This chain uses TRBV10-3 with TRBJ2-2, with 9 bases fitting TRBD1. Germline V gene lookup returns CDR1 ENHRY and CDR2 SYGVKD. This CDR3 region has 14 residues. The ends lost 3 bases at V and 6 bases at J; junction bases unmatched: 2. The CDR3 nucleotides are TGTGCCATCAGTGAAGGGACAGGGCCCGGGGAGCTGTTTTTT. This encodes CAISEGTGPGELFF.

The chain joins TRBV18 to TRBJ1-3, with 9 positions matching TRBD1. The V and J ends lost 3 bases and 5 bases, in that order; junction bases with no gene match: 2. The germline V gene encodes CDR1 KGHSH and CDR2 LQKENI. This CDR3 has 14 residues. Here the CDR3 reads CASSPGTGRNTIYF. The CDR3 nucleotides are TGTGCCAGCTCACCGGGGACAGGGAGAAACACCATATATTTT.

This chain connects TRBV18 to TRBJ2-5, with 7 bases lining up with TRBD2. With 3 bases clipped from V and 2 bases from J, the junction kept 6 bases outside the gene matches. Germline assignment: CDR1 KGHSH and CDR2 LQKENI. The CDR3 contains 15 residues. CDR3 DNA sequence: TGTGCCAGCTCACCCGTAGCGGGTATTCAAGAGACCCAGTACTTC. This encodes CASSPVAGIQETQYF.

DNA of the CDR3: TGCGCCAGCAGCCACCGACGGGGGGGCGTCGTCGGGGAGCTGTTTTTT. Translation gives CASSHRRGGVVGELFF. The J gene is TRBJ2-2, the V gene TRBV4-1; 8 nucleotides match TRBD2. Looked up from germline, CDR1 is MGHRA and CDR2 is YSYEKL. CDR3 size: 16 residues. V was pared by 3 bases and J by 7 bases, with 10 bases of the junction left unmatched.

The chain carries TRBV10-1 and TRBJ1-2; 7 bases are a match to TRBD1. There are 16 residues in the CDR3. V was pared by 0 bases and J by 3 bases, with 7 bases of the junction left unmatched. Germline CDR1 is WNHNN and CDR2 is SYGVQD (reference sequence). Written as DNA, the CDR3 is TGCGCCAGCAGTGAGTCCCGGCACAGGGGCGACTATGGCTACACCTTC. Translated, it gives CASSESRHRGDYGYTF.

The genes are TRBV28 and TRBJ2-7, with TRBD2 matching 9 bases. There are 15 residues in the CDR3. Trimming took 6 bases from V and 6 from J; bases not matched to a gene: 12. Germline V lookup: CDR1 MDHEN, CDR2 SYDVKM. CDR3 residues: CASSQREDTLGEQYV. The CDR3 nucleotides are TGTGCCAGCAGCCAGCGGGAGGACACATTGGGCGAGCAGTACGTC.

The chain carries TRBV7-6 and TRBJ1-1; D is perhaps TRBD1 (6 bases). V was cut by 6 bases and J by 4 bases, with 15 bases left in between. Germline V gene data show CDR1 as SGHVS and CDR2 as FNYEAQ. The CDR3 extends over 14 amino acids. CDR3 coding DNA: TGTGCCAGCAGATCAGGGGTGGCGTCCACTGAAGCTTTCTTT. Residues: CASRSGVASTEAFF.

This chain uses TRBV4-1 with TRBJ2-1; 16 bases map to TRBD2. In germline, CDR1 is MGHRA, CDR2 YSYEKL. The CDR3 runs to 20 residues. Trimming cost V 3 bases and J 1 base; bases outside gene matches: 9. CDR3 in DNA: TGCGCCAGCAGCCATCACCCGGGACTAGCGGGAGGGGCATCCTACAATGAGCAGTTCTTC. Amino acid sequence: CASSHHPGLAGGASYNEQFF.

This chain links TRBV28 with TRBJ1-2; TRBD1 agrees at 9 bases. The V gene's germline CDR1 is MDHEN and CDR2 SYDVKM. Trimming removed 5 bases from V and 8 bases from J; junction bases left unmatched: 3. The CDR3 is 12 residues long. CDR3 sequence: CASSPTGGGYTF. The CDR3 DNA reads TGTGCCAGCAGTCCTACAGGGGGCGGCTACACCTTC.

This chain uses TRBV6-5 with TRBJ1-4; 8 nucleotides agree with TRBD1. Germline V CDR1 and CDR2: MNHEY, SVGAGI. J gave up 8 bases and V 6 bases, and 2 bases lay outside the gene matches. The CDR3 is 12 amino acids. The CDR3 region is CASSRTGEKLFF. The CDR3 DNA sequence: TGTGCCAGCAGCCGGACAGGGGAAAAACTGTTTTTT.

This clone was counted between two and nine times. V gene TRBV11-3 combines with J gene TRBJ1-1, with a weak D call TRBD1 (6 bases). From germline, CDR1 is SGHNT and CDR2 YENEEA. This CDR3 is built from 14 residues. The V end was cut by 8 bases, the J end by 5 bases, with 18 bases between. CDR3 DNA sequence: TGTGCCAGCCGCGCCGGGGGGCGGGGGACTGAAGCTTTCTTT. This codes for CASRAGGRGTEAFF.

The chain recombines TRBV6-6 with TRBJ1-2; 7 bases are shared with TRBD1. Germline V gene data show CDR1 as MNHNY and CDR2 as SVGAGI (reference sequence). This CDR3 is 15 amino acids long. V shed 1 base and J 2 bases; nucleotides not matched to a gene: 4. CDR3 region: CASSYLAGGNYGYTF. DNA of the CDR3: TGTGCCAGCAGTTACTTGGCAGGGGGGAACTATGGCTACACCTTC.

The chain employs TRBV5-4 and TRBJ1-3; tentative D call: TRBD1 (6 bases). The CDR3 extends over 17 amino acids. Deletions cut 2 bases from V and 4 bases from J, with 19 bases between. Germline V CDR1 and CDR2: SGHNT, YYREEE (reference sequence). This CDR3 reads CASSFEGGGARGNTIYF. DNA of the CDR3: TGTGCCAGCAGCTTTGAGGGCGGGGGGGCGAGAGGAAACACCATATATTTT.

This clone has a single count. The rearrangement joins TRBV21-1 to TRBJ2-7; the table's D call TRBD2 went unverified against the DNA. TRBV21-1 is labeled a pseudogene. CDR3 length equals 15 residues. The CDR3 sequence is CASSLPGLAGPEQYV. DNA for the CDR3: TGTGCCAGCAGCCTCCCGGGACTAGCGGGACCCGAGCAGTACGTC.

The rearrangement uses TRBV5-1 and TRBJ2-1, with 12 bases that match TRBD2. Germline V gene data show CDR1 as SGHRS and CDR2 as YFSETQ. This CDR3 is 16 amino acids long. V was clipped by 4 bases and J by 4 bases; unmatched bases: 6. This CDR3 reads CASSPGLAGKYNEQFF. CDR3 bases: TGCGCCAGCAGCCCCGGACTAGCGGGAAAGTACAATGAGCAGTTCTTC.

This chain links TRBV28 with TRBJ2-3; 13 nucleotides match TRBD2. V shed 4 bases and J 5 bases; nucleotides not matched to a gene: 18. This CDR3 is built from 20 residues. CDR1 and CDR2 (germline): MDHEN, SYDVKM. The CDR3 DNA sequence: TGTGCCAGCAGTTACGGGACAGGGGCCTGGACTAGCGGGAGTCTAGATACGCAGTATTTT. Its translation: CASSYGTGAWTSGSLDTQYF.

The rearrangement uses TRBV11-3 and TRBJ1-5; D perhaps matches TRBD1 (5 bases). V was cut by 10 bases and J by 3 bases, with 19 bases left in between. The length of the CDR3 is 15 residues. The germline gives CDR1 SGHNT, CDR2 YENEEA. The CDR3 nucleotides read TGTGCCACCCCCGGGGTGGGGCGGGACAATCAGCCCCAGCATTTT. Protein: CATPGVGRDNQPQHF. The complete variable domain, with remaining parts taken from reference TRBV11-3 and TRBJ1-5, reads EAGVVQSPRYKIIEKKQPVAFWCNPISGHNTLYWYLQNLGQGPELLIRYENEEAVDDSQLPKDRFSAERLKGVDSTLKIQPAELGDSAVYLCATPGVGRDNQPQHFGDGTRLSIL.

The DNA for the CDR3 is TGTGCCAGCAGAGTAGCGGGATTTGGGGAGACCCAGTACTTC. This encodes CASRVAGFGETQYF. The chain is built from TRBV6-5 and TRBJ2-5; 8 bases agree with TRBD2. Germline CDR1 is MNHEY and CDR2 is SVGAGI. Trimming cost V 6 bases and J 5 bases; bases outside gene matches: 8. CDR3 size: 14 residues.

The chain is built from TRBV29-1 and TRBJ2-5; 7 nucleotides match TRBD2. This CDR3 has 11 residues. Germline-derived CDR1 and CDR2 are SQVTM and ANQGSEA. In DNA, the CDR3 is TGCAGGGTCGGCGGGGGAGAGACCCAGTACTTC. Its protein product is CRVGGGETQYF.

The V gene is TRBV2, the J gene TRBJ2-3; 12 bases line up with TRBD2. This CDR3 is 15 amino acids long. Trimming at V came to 4 bases and at J to 4 bases, leaving 3 bases not matched to a gene. The germline V gene has CDR1 SNHLY and CDR2 FYNNEI. CDR3 bases: TGTGCCAGCAGTGGTCTAGCGGGAGGGTCAGATACGCAGTATTTT. This translates into CASSGLAGGSDTQYF.

The rearrangement uses TRBV10-3 and TRBJ1-5, with 11 bases that match TRBD1. The V segment lost 7 bases and the J segment 2 bases; nucleotides outside the gene matches: 4. The CDR3 is made up of 15 amino acids. CDR1 and CDR2 from the germline V gene are ENHRY and SYGVKD. CDR3 DNA: TGTGCCATCACCGGGACAGGGGGTGGCAATCAGCCCCAGCATTTT. The encoded protein is CAITGTGGGNQPQHF.

This sequence joins TRBV3-1 (or the pseudogene TRBV3-2) and TRBJ2-1; D uncertain. Per germline, CDR1 LGHDT and CDR2 YNNKEL (reference sequence). This CDR3 has 14 residues. V was clipped by 1 base and J by 4 bases, with 8 bases between them. CDR3 coding DNA: TGTGCCAGCAGCCAAGGCGGAGCTTACAATGAGCAGTTCTTC. Amino acids: CASSQGGAYNEQFF.